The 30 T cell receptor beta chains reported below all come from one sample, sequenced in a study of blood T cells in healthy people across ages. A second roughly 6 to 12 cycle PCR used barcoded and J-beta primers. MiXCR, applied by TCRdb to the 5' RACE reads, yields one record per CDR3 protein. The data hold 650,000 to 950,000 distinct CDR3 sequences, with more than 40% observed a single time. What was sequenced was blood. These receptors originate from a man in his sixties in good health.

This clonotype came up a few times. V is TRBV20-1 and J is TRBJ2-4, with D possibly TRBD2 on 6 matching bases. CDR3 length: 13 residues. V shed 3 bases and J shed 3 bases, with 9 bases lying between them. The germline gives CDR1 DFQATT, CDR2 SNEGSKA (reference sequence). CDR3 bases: TGCAGTGCTAGGGGGGGAAGCAAAAACATTCAGTACTTC. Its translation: CSARGGSKNIQYF.

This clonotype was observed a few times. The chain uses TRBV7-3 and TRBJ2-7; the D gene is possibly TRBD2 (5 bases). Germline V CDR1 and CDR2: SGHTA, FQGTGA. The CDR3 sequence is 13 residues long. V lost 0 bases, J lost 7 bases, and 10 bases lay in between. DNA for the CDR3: TGTGCCAGCAGCTTAACGAGGGTGGGTGAGCAGTACTTC. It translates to CASSLTRVGEQYF. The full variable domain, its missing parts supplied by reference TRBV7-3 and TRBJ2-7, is GAGVSQTPSNKVTEKGKYVELRCDPISGHTALYWYRQSLGQGPEFLIYFQGTGAADDSGLPNDRFFAVRPEGSVSTLKIQRTERGDSAVYLCASSLTRVGEQYFGPGTRLTVT.

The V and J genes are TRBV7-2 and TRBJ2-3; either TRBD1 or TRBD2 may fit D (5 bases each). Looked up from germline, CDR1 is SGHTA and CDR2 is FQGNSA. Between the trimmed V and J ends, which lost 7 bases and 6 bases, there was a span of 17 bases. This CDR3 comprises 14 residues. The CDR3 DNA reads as TGTGCCAGCATCACTAGGGACCCCGGGGATACGCAGTATTTT. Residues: CASITRDPGDTQYF.

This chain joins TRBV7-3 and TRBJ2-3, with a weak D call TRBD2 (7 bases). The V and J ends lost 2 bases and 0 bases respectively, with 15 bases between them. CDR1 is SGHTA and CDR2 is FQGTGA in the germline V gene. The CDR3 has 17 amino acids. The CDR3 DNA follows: TGTGCCAGCAGCTTATTAGGGGGGGGGTTGAGCACAGATACGCAGTATTTT. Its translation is CASSLLGGGLSTDTQYF.

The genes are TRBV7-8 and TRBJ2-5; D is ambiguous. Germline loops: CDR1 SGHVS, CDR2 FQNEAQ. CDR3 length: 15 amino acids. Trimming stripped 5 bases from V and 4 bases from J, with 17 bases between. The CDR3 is CASSPLKGYGETQYF. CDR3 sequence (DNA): TGTGCCAGCAGCCCTCTGAAGGGATACGGAGAGACCCAGTACTTC.

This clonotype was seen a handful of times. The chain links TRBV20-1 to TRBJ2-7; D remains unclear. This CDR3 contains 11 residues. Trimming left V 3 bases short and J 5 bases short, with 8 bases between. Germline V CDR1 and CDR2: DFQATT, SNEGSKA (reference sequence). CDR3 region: CSARLEDEQYF. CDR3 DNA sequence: TGCAGTGCTAGGTTAGAGGACGAGCAGTACTTC.

The CDR3 nucleotides are TGTGCCACCAGTGACCGCTTTATAGGGGGCGATGAGCAGTTCTTC. It specifies CATSDRFIGGDEQFF. The V and J genes are TRBV24-1 and TRBJ2-1, with 7 nucleotides matching TRBD1. The CDR3 loop spans 15 amino acids. The germline V gene has CDR1 KGHDR and CDR2 SFDVKD. V shed 4 bases and J 8 bases; nucleotides not matched to a gene: 10.

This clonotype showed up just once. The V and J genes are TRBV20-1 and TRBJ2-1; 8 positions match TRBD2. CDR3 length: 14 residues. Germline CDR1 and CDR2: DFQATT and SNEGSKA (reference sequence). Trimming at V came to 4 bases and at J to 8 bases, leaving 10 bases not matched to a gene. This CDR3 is CSATGVAGSDEQFF. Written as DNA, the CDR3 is TGCAGTGCTACCGGTGTAGCGGGAAGCGATGAGCAGTTCTTC.

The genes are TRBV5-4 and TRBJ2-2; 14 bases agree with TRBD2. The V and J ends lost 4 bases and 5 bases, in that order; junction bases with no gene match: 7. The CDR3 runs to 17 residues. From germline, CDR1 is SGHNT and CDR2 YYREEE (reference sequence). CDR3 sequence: CASSPSGLAGGTGELFF. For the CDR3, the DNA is TGTGCCAGCAGCCCCAGCGGACTAGCGGGGGGTACCGGGGAGCTGTTTTTT.

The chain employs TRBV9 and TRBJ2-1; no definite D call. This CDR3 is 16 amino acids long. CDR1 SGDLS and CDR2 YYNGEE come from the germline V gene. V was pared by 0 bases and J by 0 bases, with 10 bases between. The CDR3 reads CASSVGLRSSYNEQFF. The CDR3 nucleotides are TGTGCCAGCAGCGTAGGTCTCAGGAGCTCCTACAATGAGCAGTTCTTC.

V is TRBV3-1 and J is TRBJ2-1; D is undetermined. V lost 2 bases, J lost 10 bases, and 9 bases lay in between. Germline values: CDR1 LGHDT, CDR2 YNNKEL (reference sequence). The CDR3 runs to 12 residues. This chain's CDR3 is CASSQHLGEQFF. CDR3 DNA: TGTGCCAGCAGCCAACATTTGGGGGAGCAGTTCTTC.

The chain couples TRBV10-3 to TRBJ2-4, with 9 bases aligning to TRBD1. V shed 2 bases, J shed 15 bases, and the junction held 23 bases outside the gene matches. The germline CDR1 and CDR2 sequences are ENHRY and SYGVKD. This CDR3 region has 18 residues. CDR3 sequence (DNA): TGTGCCATCAGTGAGAACCGGGACAGGGTGTTTGCTCGTTATGAGCGGTACTTC. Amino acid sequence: CAISENRDRVFARYERYF.

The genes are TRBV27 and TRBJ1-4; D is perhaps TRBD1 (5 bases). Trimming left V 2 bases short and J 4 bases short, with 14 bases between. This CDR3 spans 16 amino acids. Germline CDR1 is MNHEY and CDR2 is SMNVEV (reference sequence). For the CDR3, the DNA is TGTGCCAGCAGTTTAGCAGGGAAGGGTAGTAATGAAAAACTGTTTTTT. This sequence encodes CASSLAGKGSNEKLFF.

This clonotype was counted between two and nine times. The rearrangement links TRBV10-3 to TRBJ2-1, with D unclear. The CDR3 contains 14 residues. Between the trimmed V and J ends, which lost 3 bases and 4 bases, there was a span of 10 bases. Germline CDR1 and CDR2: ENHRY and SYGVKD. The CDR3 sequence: CAISEGSSYNEQFF. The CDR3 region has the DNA TGTGCCATCAGTGAAGGCAGCTCATACAATGAGCAGTTCTTC.

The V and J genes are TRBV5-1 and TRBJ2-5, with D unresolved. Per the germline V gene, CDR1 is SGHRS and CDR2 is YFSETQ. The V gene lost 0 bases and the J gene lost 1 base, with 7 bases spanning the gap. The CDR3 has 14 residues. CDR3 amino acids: CASSLDRVQETQYF. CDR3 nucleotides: TGCGCCAGCAGCTTGGATCGGGTCCAAGAGACCCAGTACTTC.

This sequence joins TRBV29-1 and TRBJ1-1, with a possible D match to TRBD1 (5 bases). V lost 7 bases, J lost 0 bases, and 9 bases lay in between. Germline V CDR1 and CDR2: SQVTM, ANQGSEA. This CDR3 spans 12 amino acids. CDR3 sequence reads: CSAGGVNTEAFF. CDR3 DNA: TGCAGCGCCGGAGGGGTGAACACTGAAGCTTTCTTT.

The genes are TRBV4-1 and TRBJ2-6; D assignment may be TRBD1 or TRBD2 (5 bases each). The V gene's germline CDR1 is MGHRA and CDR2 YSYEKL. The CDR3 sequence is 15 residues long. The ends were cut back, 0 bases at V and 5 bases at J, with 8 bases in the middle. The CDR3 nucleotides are TGCGCCAGCAGCCAAGATGGGACGAGGGCCAACGTCCTGACTTTC. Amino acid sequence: CASSQDGTRANVLTF.

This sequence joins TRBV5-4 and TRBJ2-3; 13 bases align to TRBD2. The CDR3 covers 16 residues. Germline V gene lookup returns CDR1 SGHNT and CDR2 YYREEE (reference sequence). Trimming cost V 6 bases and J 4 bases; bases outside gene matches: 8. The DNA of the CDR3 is TGTGCCAGCACCAACGGACTAGCGGGGGCTTCAGATACGCAGTATTTT. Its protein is CASTNGLAGASDTQYF.

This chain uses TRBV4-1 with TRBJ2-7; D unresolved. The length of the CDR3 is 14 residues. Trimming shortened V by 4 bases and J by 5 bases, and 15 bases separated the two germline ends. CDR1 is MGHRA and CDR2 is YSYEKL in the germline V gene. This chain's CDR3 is CASSLDPKVHEQYF. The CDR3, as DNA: TGCGCCAGCAGCCTGGACCCAAAAGTCCACGAGCAGTACTTC.

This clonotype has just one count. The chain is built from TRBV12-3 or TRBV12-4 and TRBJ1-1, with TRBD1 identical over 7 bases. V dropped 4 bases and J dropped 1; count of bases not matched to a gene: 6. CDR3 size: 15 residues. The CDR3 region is CASSSRQGENTEAFF. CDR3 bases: TGTGCCAGCAGTTCTAGACAGGGCGAGAACACTGAAGCTTTCTTT.

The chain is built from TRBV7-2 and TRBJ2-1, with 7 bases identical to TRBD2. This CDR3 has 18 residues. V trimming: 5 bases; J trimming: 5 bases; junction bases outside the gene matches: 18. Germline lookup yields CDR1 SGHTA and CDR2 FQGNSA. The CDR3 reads CASSARPELLAEHNEQFF. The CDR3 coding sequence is TGTGCCAGCAGCGCACGACCAGAGTTGCTAGCGGAACACAATGAGCAGTTCTTC.

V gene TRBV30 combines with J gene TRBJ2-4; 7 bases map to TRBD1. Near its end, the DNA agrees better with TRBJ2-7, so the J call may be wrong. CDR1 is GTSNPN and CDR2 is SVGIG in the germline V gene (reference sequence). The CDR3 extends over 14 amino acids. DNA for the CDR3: TGTGCCTGGAGTCTTGGGGCAGGGGGTTCCGAGCAGTACTTC. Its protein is CAWSLGAGGSEQYF.

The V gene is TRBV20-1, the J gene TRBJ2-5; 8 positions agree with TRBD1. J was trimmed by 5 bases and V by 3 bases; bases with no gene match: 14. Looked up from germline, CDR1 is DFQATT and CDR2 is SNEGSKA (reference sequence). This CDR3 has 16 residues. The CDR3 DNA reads TGCAGTGCTAGCCTCCTGGGGGACAGGAGGAAGGAGACCCAGTACTTC. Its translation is CSASLLGDRRKETQYF.

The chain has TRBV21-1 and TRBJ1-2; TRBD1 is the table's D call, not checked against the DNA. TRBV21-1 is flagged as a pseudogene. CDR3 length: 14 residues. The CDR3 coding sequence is TGTGGCTCCCGGGACAGGGGGCTTGAACATGGCTACACCTTC. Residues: CGSRDRGLEHGYTF.

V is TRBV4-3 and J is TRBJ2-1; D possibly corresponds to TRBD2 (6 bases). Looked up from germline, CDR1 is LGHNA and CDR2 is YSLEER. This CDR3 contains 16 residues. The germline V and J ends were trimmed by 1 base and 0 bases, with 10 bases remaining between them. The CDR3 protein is CASSQGTTSSYNEQFF. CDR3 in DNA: TGCGCCAGCAGCCAAGGGACTACTTCCTCCTACAATGAGCAGTTCTTC.

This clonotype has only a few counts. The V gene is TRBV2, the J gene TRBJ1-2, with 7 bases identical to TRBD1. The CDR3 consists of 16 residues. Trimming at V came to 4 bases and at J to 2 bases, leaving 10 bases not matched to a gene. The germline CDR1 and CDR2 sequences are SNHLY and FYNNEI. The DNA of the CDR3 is TGTGCCAGCAGTGTGAGCCAACAGGGGACCAACTATGGCTACACCTTC. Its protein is CASSVSQQGTNYGYTF.

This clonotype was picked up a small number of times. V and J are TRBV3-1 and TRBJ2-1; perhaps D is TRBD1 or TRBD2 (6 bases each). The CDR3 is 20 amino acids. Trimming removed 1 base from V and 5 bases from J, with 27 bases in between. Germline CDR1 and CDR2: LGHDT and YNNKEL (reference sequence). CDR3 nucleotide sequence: TGTGCCAGCAGCCAAGGGCGGGGTGGACCATTGGCCTCAGGGGACAATGAGCAGTTCTTC. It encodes CASSQGRGGPLASGDNEQFF.

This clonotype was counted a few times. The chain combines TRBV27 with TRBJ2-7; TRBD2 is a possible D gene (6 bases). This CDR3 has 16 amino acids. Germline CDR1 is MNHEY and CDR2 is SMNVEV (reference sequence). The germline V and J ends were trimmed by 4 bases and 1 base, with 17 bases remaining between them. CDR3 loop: CASSSPQAGRSYEQYF. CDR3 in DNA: TGTGCCAGCAGTTCCCCCCAGGCGGGGCGGTCCTACGAGCAGTACTTC.

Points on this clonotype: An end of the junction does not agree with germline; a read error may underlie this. The CDR3 region is CANSLLPVPGANEKLFF. The CDR3 DNA is TGTGCCAACAGCTTACTCCCGGTACCTGGAGCTAATGAAAAACTGTTTTTT. The chain joins TRBV7-2 to TRBJ1-4; D remains unclear. This CDR3 comprises 17 residues. Germline V CDR1 and CDR2: SGHTA, FQGNSA.

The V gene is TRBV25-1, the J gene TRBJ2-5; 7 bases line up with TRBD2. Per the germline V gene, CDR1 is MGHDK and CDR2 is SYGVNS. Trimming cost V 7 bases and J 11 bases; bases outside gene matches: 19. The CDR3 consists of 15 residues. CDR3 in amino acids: CASKPMAGVNNEQYF. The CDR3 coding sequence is TGTGCCAGCAAGCCCATGGCGGGAGTAAACAATGAGCAGTACTTC.